This T cell receptor beta chain is drawn from a study of cytomegalovirus exposure and HLA in healthy donors. The PCR was carried out with 60 Vbeta primers and 13 Jbeta primers. Sequencing used immunoSEQ multiplex PCR; TCRdb keeps in-frame clones, though not all of them. The sample consists of roughly 34,000 clones, approximately 80% of them appearing once. Nominally healthy donors provided the samples, though records likely missed some immune exposures. The TCR sequence derives from a male donor in good health and CMV-seronegative. The specimen sequenced was PBMCs.

CDR3 in DNA: TGTGCCAGCAGTCCGGACACCTCCTATGGCTACACCTTC. Protein: CASSPDTSYGYTF. The V and J genes are TRBV6-1 and TRBJ1-2; D is perhaps TRBD1 (5 bases). This CDR3 has 13 amino acids. Germline CDR1 MNHNS, CDR2 SASEGT. Trimming removed 5 bases from V and 4 bases from J, with 11 bases in between.